This T cell receptor (beta chain) emerged from a study of neurological immune-mediated disorders. TCRdb ran MiXCR on the 5' RACE reads and lists one entry per CDR3 protein. The sample consists of about 80,000 distinct CDR3 sequences, almost 6% of them appearing once. Study-level results: The greatest TCR clonal expansion occurred in HTLV-1-associated myelopathy and the least in multiple sclerosis, which fell below healthy controls.

Regarding time point: longitudinal time-point 2. Where libraries were unsorted, they were derived from 2 million PBMCs stored at -80 degrees C. The CDR3 consists of 16 residues. Trimming took 0 bases from V and 3 from J, leaving 15 bases between them. Germline V gene data show CDR1 as LGHDT and CDR2 as YNNKEL (reference sequence). This clonotype was seen many times. The antigen is undetermined. Sequencing was carried out using PBMCs. The TCR was taken from a woman aged 55-70 years with multiple sclerosis. The chain carries TRBV3-1 and TRBJ2-7, with no clear D. The DNA of the CDR3 is TGTGCCAGCAGCCAAGATCTCCCCACGAACCGCTACGAGCAGTACTTC. This codes for CASSQDLPTNRYEQYF.